This is a list of T cell receptor beta chains from one sample in a study of beta chain features in type 1 diabetes. This table comes from immunoSEQ multiplex PCR, and its TCRdb copy is limited to in-frame clones, with some not included. The data contain some 700,000 clones, 13% of them singletons. Sequences were obtained from naive CD4+ T cells from blood. These receptors came from a man younger than 35 with type 1 diabetes. Both conserved end residues are part of each CDR3. The order of the fields is J gene, V gene, D gene, clone size, CDR3 protein, CDR3 DNA. The D gene is left open where the match is weak. Size values are once, few and many counts, or a class for expanded clones, and some rows have none.

J gene: TRBJ2-1; V gene: TRBV10-3; D gene: TRBD2; clone size: .; CDR3 protein: CATQGTSGPGEQFF; CDR3 DNA: TGTGCCACCCAAGGGACTAGCGGCCCCGGTGAGCAGTTCTTC
J gene: TRBJ1-1; V gene: TRBV29-1; D gene: .; clone size: .; CDR3 protein: CSVGGPNTEAFF; CDR3 DNA: TGCAGCGTTGGAGGCCCGAACACTGAAGCTTTCTTT
J gene: TRBJ2-7; V gene: TRBV30; D gene: .; clone size: many; CDR3 protein: CAWSRYPYEQYF; CDR3 DNA: TGTGCCTGGAGCCGCTACCCCTACGAGCAGTACTTC
J gene: TRBJ2-6; V gene: TRBV19; D gene: .; clone size: .; CDR3 protein: CASSVNSPLSGANVLTF; CDR3 DNA: TGTGCCAGTAGTGTAAACAGCCCCCTTTCCGGGGCCAACGTCCTGACTTTC
J gene: TRBJ1-2; V gene: TRBV19; D gene: TRBD1; clone size: .; CDR3 protein: CASSVKTGGSGYTF; CDR3 DNA: TGTGCCAGTAGTGTAAAGACAGGGGGCAGTGGCTACACCTTC
J gene: TRBJ2-2; V gene: TRBV30; D gene: .; clone size: .; CDR3 protein: CAWSGGPNTGELFF; CDR3 DNA: TGTGCCTGGAGTGGCGGGCCGAACACCGGGGAGCTGTTTTTT
J gene: TRBJ1-2; V gene: TRBV4-1; D gene: TRBD1; clone size: .; CDR3 protein: CASSQGQGEGYGYTF; CDR3 DNA: TGCGCCAGCAGCCAAGGTCAGGGGGAGGGCTATGGCTACACCTTC
J gene: TRBJ2-1; V gene: TRBV5-4; D gene: .; clone size: .; CDR3 protein: CASSWTESYNEQFF; CDR3 DNA: TGTGCCAGCAGCTGGACAGAATCCTACAATGAGCAGTTCTTC
J gene: TRBJ1-1; V gene: TRBV5-1; D gene: TRBD1; clone size: few; CDR3 protein: CASSLAGQGMEMNTEAFF; CDR3 DNA: TGCGCCAGCAGCTTGGCGGGACAGGGGATGGAAATGAACACTGAAGCTTTCTTT
J gene: TRBJ2-7; V gene: TRBV6-1; D gene: TRBD1; clone size: .; CDR3 protein: CASSPDRYEQYF; CDR3 DNA: TGTGCCAGCAGCCCGGACAGGTACGAGCAGTACTTC
J gene: TRBJ2-7; V gene: TRBV27; D gene: TRBD2; clone size: once; CDR3 protein: CASSSPAGIREQYF; CDR3 DNA: TGTGCCAGCAGCTCCCCAGCGGGGATAAGGGAGCAGTACTTC
J gene: TRBJ2-7; V gene: TRBV27; D gene: TRBD1; clone size: few; CDR3 protein: CASSLDRGPYEQYF; CDR3 DNA: TGTGCCAGCAGTTTGGACAGGGGGCCCTACGAGCAGTACTTC
J gene: TRBJ2-5; V gene: TRBV2; D gene: TRBD1; clone size: few; CDR3 protein: CASSLDRVQTQYF; CDR3 DNA: TGTGCCAGCAGTCTTGACAGGGTCCAGACCCAGTACTTC
J gene: TRBJ2-3; V gene: TRBV10-3; D gene: .; clone size: .; CDR3 protein: CAIGENTVISTDTQYF; CDR3 DNA: TGTGCCATCGGGGAGAACACAGTTATCAGCACAGATACGCAGTATTTT
J gene: TRBJ1-2; V gene: TRBV10-3; D gene: TRBD1; clone size: few; CDR3 protein: CAITPTGSDYGYTF; CDR3 DNA: TGTGCCATCACCCCGACAGGGTCGGACTATGGCTACACCTTC
J gene: TRBJ2-7; V gene: TRBV10-2; D gene: .; clone size: .; CDR3 protein: CASSQALGRGSSYEQYF; CDR3 DNA: TGCGCCAGCAGTCAGGCGTTAGGGCGGGGAAGCTCCTACGAGCAGTACTTC
J gene: TRBJ1-1; V gene: TRBV18; D gene: .; clone size: .; CDR3 protein: CASSPPRVGNTEAFF; CDR3 DNA: TGTGCCAGCTCACCACCCAGGGTTGGAAACACTGAAGCTTTCTTT
J gene: TRBJ2-5; V gene: TRBV7-9; D gene: TRBD1; clone size: few; CDR3 protein: CASSWTGAGETQYF; CDR3 DNA: TGTGCCAGCAGCTGGACAGGGGCTGGGGAGACCCAGTACTTC
J gene: TRBJ1-5; V gene: TRBV15; D gene: TRBD1; clone size: .; CDR3 protein: CATSRGQGSYQPQHF; CDR3 DNA: TGTGCCACCAGCAGAGGACAGGGGAGCTATCAGCCCCAGCATTTT
J gene: TRBJ2-2; V gene: TRBV9; D gene: .; clone size: .; CDR3 protein: CASSVEQGGELFF; CDR3 DNA: TGTGCCAGCAGCGTAGAGCAGGGCGGGGAGCTGTTTTTT
J gene: TRBJ1-1; V gene: TRBV28; D gene: .; clone size: once; CDR3 protein: CASSLRSTEAFF; CDR3 DNA: TGTGCCAGCAGTTTGCGGAGCACTGAAGCTTTCTTT
J gene: TRBJ1-3; V gene: TRBV10-3; D gene: .; clone size: .; CDR3 protein: CAIISGGSGNTIYF; CDR3 DNA: TGTGCCATCATCAGCGGGGGCTCTGGAAACACCATATATTTT
J gene: TRBJ1-1; V gene: TRBV27; D gene: TRBD1; clone size: .; CDR3 protein: CASSLFGQGVLEAFF; CDR3 DNA: TGTGCCAGCAGTTTATTTGGACAGGGGGTGCTTGAAGCTTTCTTT
J gene: TRBJ2-1; V gene: TRBV11-3; D gene: TRBD2; clone size: few; CDR3 protein: CASSLGLAAYNEQFF; CDR3 DNA: TGTGCCAGCAGCCTAGGACTAGCGGCCTACAATGAGCAGTTCTTC
J gene: TRBJ2-7; V gene: TRBV18; D gene: TRBD2; clone size: few; CDR3 protein: CASSPPGWGRGAYEQYF; CDR3 DNA: TGTGCCAGCTCACCCCCTGGGTGGGGTCGGGGGGCCTACGAGCAGTACTTC
J gene: TRBJ1-6; V gene: TRBV6-1; D gene: .; clone size: .; CDR3 protein: CASLTELNSPLHF; CDR3 DNA: TGTGCCAGCCTGACAGAACTAAATTCACCCCTCCACTTT
J gene: TRBJ1-5; V gene: TRBV27; D gene: .; clone size: .; CDR3 protein: CASSIGGDPQPQHF; CDR3 DNA: TGTGCCAGCAGTATCGGAGGGGACCCCCAGCCCCAGCATTTT
J gene: TRBJ2-2; V gene: TRBV30; D gene: .; clone size: .; CDR3 protein: CAWSRGSTGELFF; CDR3 DNA: TGTGCCTGGAGTAGGGGCTCCACCGGGGAGCTGTTTTTT
J gene: TRBJ1-2; V gene: TRBV27; D gene: .; clone size: few; CDR3 protein: CASSYKLTGSYGYTF; CDR3 DNA: TGTGCCAGCAGCTACAAGCTTACAGGGAGCTATGGCTACACCTTC
J gene: TRBJ2-3; V gene: TRBV5-5; D gene: .; clone size: .; CDR3 protein: CASSGAYTDTQYF; CDR3 DNA: TGTGCCAGCAGCGGGGCCTACACAGATACGCAGTATTTT
J gene: TRBJ2-2; V gene: TRBV7-9; D gene: .; clone size: .; CDR3 protein: CASSLGGLEAGELFF; CDR3 DNA: TGTGCCAGCAGCTTAGGGGGCTTGGAGGCCGGGGAGCTGTTTTTT
J gene: TRBJ1-1; V gene: TRBV5-1; D gene: TRBD1; clone size: few; CDR3 protein: CASSLLPRTGLNTEAFF; CDR3 DNA: TGCGCCAGCAGCTTACTACCCCGGACAGGGTTGAACACTGAAGCTTTCTTT
J gene: TRBJ2-5; V gene: TRBV7-9; D gene: .; clone size: .; CDR3 protein: CASSSRKGDEETQYF; CDR3 DNA: TGTGCCAGCAGCTCAAGGAAAGGGGACGAAGAGACCCAGTACTTC
J gene: TRBJ1-1; V gene: TRBV27; D gene: TRBD1; clone size: .; CDR3 protein: CASSSTGGWGTEAFF; CDR3 DNA: TGTGCCAGCAGTTCGACAGGGGGCTGGGGTACTGAAGCTTTCTTT
J gene: TRBJ1-5; V gene: TRBV30; D gene: .; clone size: .; CDR3 protein: CAWSRNSNQPQHF; CDR3 DNA: TGTGCCTGGAGCCGAAATAGCAATCAGCCCCAGCATTTT
J gene: TRBJ2-2; V gene: TRBV19; D gene: .; clone size: few; CDR3 protein: CASQAAEQGYTGELFF; CDR3 DNA: TGTGCCAGTCAGGCCGCGGAGCAGGGATACACCGGGGAGCTGTTTTTT
J gene: TRBJ2-1; V gene: TRBV10-3; D gene: .; clone size: .; CDR3 protein: CAISEQSDNEQFF; CDR3 DNA: TGTGCCATCAGTGAACAGAGTGACAATGAGCAGTTCTTC
J gene: TRBJ1-1; V gene: TRBV5-1; D gene: .; clone size: few; CDR3 protein: CASSDSAMNTEAFF; CDR3 DNA: TGCGCCAGCAGTGACAGCGCCATGAACACTGAAGCTTTCTTT
J gene: TRBJ1-3; V gene: TRBV28; D gene: .; clone size: few; CDR3 protein: CASSLSPAGNTIYF; CDR3 DNA: TGTGCCAGCAGTTTATCCCCAGCTGGAAACACCATATATTTT
J gene: TRBJ1-1; V gene: TRBV4-1; D gene: TRBD1; clone size: few; CDR3 protein: CASSQEARTGREGAFF; CDR3 DNA: TGCGCCAGCAGCCAGGAGGCCCGGACAGGGAGAGAGGGTGCTTTCTTT
J gene: TRBJ1-6; V gene: TRBV6-5; D gene: TRBD1; clone size: .; CDR3 protein: CASSSRTGISPLHF; CDR3 DNA: TGTGCCAGCAGTTCCCGGACAGGGATATCACCCCTCCACTTT
J gene: TRBJ1-4; V gene: TRBV30; D gene: TRBD1; clone size: few; CDR3 protein: CAWSFGRTGRIATNEKLFF; CDR3 DNA: TGTGCCTGGAGTTTCGGTAGGACAGGGAGAATTGCAACTAATGAAAAACTGTTTTTT
J gene: TRBJ1-1; V gene: TRBV7-2; D gene: .; clone size: few; CDR3 protein: CASSLNGAMNTEAFF; CDR3 DNA: TGTGCCAGCAGCCTAAATGGGGCCATGAACACTGAAGCTTTCTTT
J gene: TRBJ1-2; V gene: TRBV6-1; D gene: .; clone size: .; CDR3 protein: CASSEASARDAYGYTF; CDR3 DNA: TGTGCCAGCAGTGAAGCTTCGGCCAGGGACGCCTATGGCTACACCTTC
J gene: TRBJ2-5; V gene: TRBV5-4; D gene: TRBD2; clone size: .; CDR3 protein: CASSPIAGAKETQYF; CDR3 DNA: TGTGCCAGCAGCCCTATAGCGGGGGCCAAAGAGACCCAGTACTTC
J gene: TRBJ2-1; V gene: TRBV5-1; D gene: .; clone size: few; CDR3 protein: CASSFDPSGREQFF; CDR3 DNA: TGCGCCAGCAGCTTTGACCCGTCGGGTCGTGAGCAGTTCTTC
J gene: TRBJ1-2; V gene: TRBV7-2; D gene: .; clone size: .; CDR3 protein: CASSLVGDPNYGYTF; CDR3 DNA: TGTGCCAGCAGCTTAGTAGGGGATCCTAACTATGGCTACACCTTC
J gene: TRBJ2-3; V gene: TRBV14; D gene: .; clone size: few; CDR3 protein: CASSRGDLSTDTQYF; CDR3 DNA: TGTGCCAGCAGCAGAGGAGACCTTAGCACAGATACGCAGTATTTT
J gene: TRBJ2-7; V gene: TRBV18; D gene: TRBD1; clone size: .; CDR3 protein: CASSPPSQDRVYEQYF; CDR3 DNA: TGTGCCAGCTCACCACCGTCCCAGGACAGGGTATACGAGCAGTACTTC
J gene: TRBJ1-1; V gene: TRBV30; D gene: .; clone size: few; CDR3 protein: CAWSRTGMNTEAFF; CDR3 DNA: TGTGCCTGGAGTCGGACTGGCATGAACACTGAAGCTTTCTTT
J gene: TRBJ1-6; V gene: TRBV7-9; D gene: TRBD1; clone size: .; CDR3 protein: CASSFGQGDSPLHF; CDR3 DNA: TGTGCCAGCAGCTTCGGACAGGGCGATTCACCCCTCCACTTT